This TCR beta chain comes out of a study of blood T cell repertoires in COVID-19. Study-wide background: Nucleic acid was either cDNA or gDNA, and it came from T cells, B-cell-depleted T cells, or PBMCs.

Cohorts were assigned according to the clinical history that participants reported. Germline-derived CDR1 and CDR2 are LGHDT and YNNKEL (reference sequence). CDR3 size: 16 residues. The J segment lost 5 bases and the V segment lost 0 bases, leaving 6 bases of the junction unmatched. Sequenced by immunoSEQ multiplex PCR; TCRdb stores in-frame clones only, minus some. The sample has some 490,000 clones, about 88% seen once; the top ten hold around 7.9%. This TCR was sampled from a woman aged 55-69 years who had recovered from COVID-19. Sequences were obtained from PBMCs or T cells enriched from blood (not recorded which). The genes are TRBV3-1 (or the pseudogene TRBV3-2) and TRBJ2-5, with 10 bases aligning to TRBD2. This CDR3 reads CASSQDAVTSGETQYF. CDR3 bases: TGTGCCAGCAGCCAAGATGCGGTGACTAGCGGGGAGACCCAGTACTTC.